These T cell receptor beta chains were read from a single sample in a study of CD8 T cells in Susac syndrome. TCRdb processed the immunoSEQ multiplex PCR reads anew with MiXCR; each CDR3 protein has one entry. This table has hundreds of thousands of distinct CDR3 sequences, 90% to 97% appearing once. What was sequenced was CD4+ T cells from PBMCs. The receptors derive from a human donor with Susac syndrome. Each CDR3 is given with its conserved first and last residue. A D gene is named only where the DNA matches it firmly. Some rows mark clone size as missing; the rest say once, few, many or name a class of expanded clone.

>TRBJ1-1|once|-|TRBV24-1
TGTGCCACCAGTGATTCGGGGGCTCCGGATGCTGAAGCTTTCTTT
CATSDSGAPDAEAFF
>TRBJ1-5|-|-|TRBV6-6
TGTGCCAGCAGCTGGGGACAACGTAGCAATCAGCCCCAGCATTTT
CASSWGQRSNQPQHF
>TRBJ2-1|few|-|TRBV29-1
TGCAGCGTTGGCGGGGTCTCTGAGCAGTTCTTC
CSVGGVSEQFF
>TRBJ2-5|-|-|TRBV18
TGTGCCAGCTCACCAGCGGTGCAAGAGACCCAGTACTTC
CASSPAVQETQYF
>TRBJ1-1|-|-|TRBV12-3/TRBV12-4
TGTGCCAGCAGGGACAGAATCTTGGCTTTCTTT
CASRDRILAFF
>TRBJ2-7|-|TRBD2|TRBV28
TGTGCCAGCACCTCGACCGGGACTAGTAACCACGAGCAGTACTTC
CASTSTGTSNHEQYF
>TRBJ2-3|once|TRBD2|TRBV29-1
TGCAGCGTTGCTAGGCTAGCGGGAGCTGGATCAGATACGCAGTATTTT
CSVARLAGAGSDTQYF
>TRBJ2-5|-|-|TRBV7-7
TGTGCTAGCAGCTTAGGGCTCGGGGCAGACCAAGAGACCCAGTACTTC
CASSLGLGADQETQYF
>TRBJ2-1|-|-|TRBV7-8
TGTGCCAGCAGCACACTCCCGGGCTCCATTCCTTTGCAGTTCTTC
CASSTLPGSIPLQFF
>TRBJ2-7|-|-|TRBV7-8
TGTGCCAGCAGCTTACGGGTCAGGGTAGAGCAGTACTTC
CASSLRVRVEQYF
>TRBJ2-3|-|TRBD2|TRBV3-1
TGTGCCAGCAGCGTGCGGGGGGCAGATACGCAGTATTTT
CASSVRGADTQYF
>TRBJ2-5|once|-|TRBV25-1
TGTGCCAGCAGTGATAGGCCGGGGGAGTGGAAGACCCAGTACTTC
CASSDRPGEWKTQYF
>TRBJ2-7|-|-|TRBV20-1
TGCAGTGCTAGCGGGGAAGGAGCTTCCTACGAGCAGTACTTC
CSASGEGASYEQYF
>TRBJ2-7|-|-|TRBV29-1
TGCAGCGTTGAAGAGGTGTCGGCGGGATCCTACGAGCAGTACTTC
CSVEEVSAGSYEQYF
>TRBJ2-7|-|TRBD2|TRBV10-3
TGTGCCATCAGCGGACTAGCGGAGAGCCGCCAGCTCTACGAGCAGTACTTC
CAISGLAESRQLYEQYF
>TRBJ1-1|few|TRBD1|TRBV28
TGTGCCAGCAGTATCGGACAGGGGGGAACTGAAGCTTTCTTT
CASSIGQGGTEAFF
>TRBJ1-2|-|TRBD1|TRBV28
TGTGCCAGCAGAAAACGGACAGGGCGGTATGGCTACACCTTC
CASRKRTGRYGYTF
>TRBJ1-2|-|TRBD1|TRBV5-1
TGCGCCAGCAGCGGGACAGGGGAGAATCATGGCTACACCTTC
CASSGTGENHGYTF
>TRBJ1-4|-|-|TRBV7-9
TGTGCCAGCAGCTTAAGGGGTGAGCAGGAAAAACTGTTTTTT
CASSLRGEQEKLFF
>TRBJ2-7|-|TRBD2|TRBV20-1
TGCAGCGTCACTAGCGGGAGGTACGAGCAGTACTTC
CSVTSGRYEQYF
>TRBJ2-5|-|-|TRBV30
TGTGCCTGGAACGAGCGCGGGACGCAAGAGACCCAGTACTTC
CAWNERGTQETQYF
>TRBJ1-1|-|-|TRBV3-1
TGTGCCAGCAGCTTACAGTGGGGCACTGAAGCTTTCTTT
CASSLQWGTEAFF
>TRBJ2-7|-|-|TRBV28
TGTGCCAGCAGTGCGGCAGACTGGTCCTACGAGCAGTACTTC
CASSAADWSYEQYF
>TRBJ2-3|-|-|TRBV15
TGTGCCACCAGTTCGGGACTTCTAACAGATACGCAGTATTTT
CATSSGLLTDTQYF
>TRBJ2-1|-|-|TRBV3-1
TGTGCCAGCAGCCCGACGAGCGATGAGCAGTTCTTC
CASSPTSDEQFF
>TRBJ2-5|-|-|TRBV20-1
TGCAGTGCTCCGAACATGGGAGAAGAGACCCAGTACTTC
CSAPNMGEETQYF
>TRBJ1-3|-|-|TRBV6-1
TGTGCCAGCAGTGAACAGGACCAGAGCTCTGGAAACACCATATATTTT
CASSEQDQSSGNTIYF
>TRBJ1-1|-|TRBD1|TRBV25-1
TGTGCCAGCAGTGAGACAGGGGGGAAAAACACTGAAGCTTTCTTT
CASSETGGKNTEAFF
>TRBJ2-7|once|-|TRBV3-1
TGTGCCAGCAGCCGGGCAGGCTACGAGCAGTACTTC
CASSRAGYEQYF
>TRBJ2-1|-|-|TRBV15
TGTGCCACCAGCAGAGATAGGGGCGGATACAATGAGCAGTTCTTC
CATSRDRGGYNEQFF